In this sample, the clone carrying this T cell receptor (beta chain) turned up a few times. The target antigen is unknown. The sample originates from a study of response to subunit inactivated influenza vaccine. General study points: The authors suggested that few new T cells are recruited per seasonal influenza vaccination.

TCRdb reanalysed the RT-PCR reads using MiXCR and keeps one entry per CDR3 protein. The sample has around 470,000 distinct CDR3 sequences, roughly 7.9% seen once. This sample comprised PBMCs from blood, obtained around 25 months after vaccination. This receptor was taken from a man aged 45-69 years who received an inactivated influenza vaccine.

CDR3 DNA sequence: TGCAGTGCTTACGGGACTAGCGGGAGTGTAGATACGCAGTATTTT. Its protein product is CSAYGTSGSVDTQYF. V usage is TRBV20-1 and J usage is TRBJ2-3, with 14 bases fitting TRBD2. J lost 5 bases, V lost 5 bases, and 6 bases had no gene match. The CDR3 runs 15 residues. Germline V gives CDR1 DFQATT, CDR2 SNEGSKA (reference sequence).